This is a list of T cell receptor beta chains from one sample in a study of tumor-infiltrating lymphocytes in primary liver carcinoma. TCRdb called the multiplex PCR reads again in MiXCR, with one record for every CDR3 protein. Of 150,000 to 200,000 distinct CDR3 sequences in the sample, about 82% were seen once. The sequencing input was tumor tissue from primary liver carcinoma. The receptors derive from a man aged 35 to 55 with primary liver carcinoma and hepatitis B virus infection. CDR3s include the opening cysteine and the closing phenylalanine or tryptophan. D genes are given only for firm matches. For some rows the clone size is stated as once, few or many, or as a class when expanded; others skip it.

V gene	D gene	clone size	J gene	CDR3 DNA	CDR3 protein
TRBV11-2	NA	NA	TRBJ2-2	TGTGCCAGCAGGCCCCGGACAGCTACGATCACCGTGGAGCTGTTTTTT	CASRPRTATITVELFF
TRBV11-1	NA	NA	TRBJ2-3	TGTGTCAACAGCTCTGGGGGGAGCTCTGTTGGAGCCCGCACAGATACGCAGTATTTT	CVNSSGGSSVGARTDTQYF
TRBV11-2	NA	NA	TRBJ2-2	TGTGCCAGTAGCCGATATTCGAACACCAGGGAGCTGTTTTTT	CASSRYSNTRELFF
TRBV18	TRBD2	NA	TRBJ2-7	TGTGCCAACTCACCTTTAGCGGGAGAACAGCAGTACTTC	CANSPLAGEQQYF
TRBV14	NA	NA	TRBJ2-1	TGTGCCAGCGGTGCCGTAACGGGATGGGTAAACTACGAGCAGTTCTTC	CASGAVTGWVNYEQFF
TRBV6-1	NA	once	TRBJ1-4	TGTGCCAGCAGTGCGTTTCTTTTCGTGGCAGCACTTAGTGCTAATGAAAAACTGTTTTTT	CASSAFLFVAALSANEKLFF
TRBV4-1	TRBD2	NA	TRBJ2-3	TGTGCCAGCTGCCAAGAAACTAGCGGGAGTGCAGATACGCAGTATTTT	CASCQETSGSADTQYF
TRBV6-5	NA	NA	TRBJ1-5	TGTGCCAGCAGTTACCCCCCCCAACAGTCCCAGCATTTT	CASSYPPQQSQHF
TRBV28	NA	NA	TRBJ2-7	TGTGCCAGCAGTCCCACCGACCGGAAAGATAGCGAGCAGTACTTC	CASSPTDRKDSEQYF
TRBV5-1	NA	NA	TRBJ2-2	TGCGCCAGCAGTTTGAGTCCTAGCACGGACACCGGGGAGCTGTGTTTT	CASSLSPSTDTGELCF
TRBV29-1	TRBD1	NA	TRBJ1-2	TGCAGCGTCCTCCCTGACAGGGACATAAATGGCTACATCTTC	CSVLPDRDINGYIF
TRBV4-1	TRBD1	NA	TRBJ1-3	TGCGCCATCAGCCAACCGGGACAGGCGTCGGGCACTGGGAACACCATATATTTT	CAISQPGQASGTGNTIYF
TRBV4-2	NA	NA	TRBJ2-2	TGTGCCAGCAGCCAAACCCGGGGCACAACTGGGGAGATGTTTTTT	CASSQTRGTTGEMFF
TRBV10-3	TRBD2	many	TRBJ2-3	TGTGCCATCAGTGCATCCTCAATGACTAGCGGGGGCACAGATACGCAGTATTTT	CAISASSMTSGGTDTQYF
TRBV29-1	NA	NA	TRBJ2-6	TGCAGCGTTTGGGATAGGGTGGCTGGGGCCAAGGTCCTGACTTTC	CSVWDRVAGAKVLTF
TRBV6-2/TRBV6-3	NA	NA	TRBJ2-5	TGTGTCAACAGACGGCCCGAGACCCAACAAGAGACCCAGTACTTC	CVNRRPETQQETQYF
TRBV29-1	NA	NA	TRBJ2-5	TGCAGTGTTGAAAATGGGACGTCCCAAGAGACTCAGTACTTC	CSVENGTSQETQYF
TRBV29-1	NA	NA	TRBJ2-6	TGCTACGTAGCCTGGGGGGACTCTGGGGCCAACGTCCTGACTTTC	CYVAWGDSGANVLTF
TRBV5-6	NA	NA	TRBJ2-5	TGTGCCAGTAACTTCAGCACGGAAGAGACCCAGTACTTC	CASNFSTEETQYF
TRBV7-8	TRBD2	NA	TRBJ2-3	TGTGCCAGCCGGTACGGACTAGCGGACGACACAGATACGCAGTATTTT	CASRYGLADDTDTQYF
TRBV4-1	TRBD2	NA	TRBJ2-1	TGCGCCAGCAGCCAACTCGGGACTAGCGAGTACAATGAAAAGTTCTTC	CASSQLGTSEYNEKFF
TRBV7-8	NA	NA	TRBJ2-1	TGTGCCAGCAGCTCTGATAGCCGGGTGGCGCCCAATAAGCAGTTCTTC	CASSSDSRVAPNKQFF
TRBV11-1	NA	NA	TRBJ2-4	TGTACCAGCGGCTTTCCCGCGACTAACGGGACCAAAAACATTCAGTACTTC	CTSGFPATNGTKNIQYF